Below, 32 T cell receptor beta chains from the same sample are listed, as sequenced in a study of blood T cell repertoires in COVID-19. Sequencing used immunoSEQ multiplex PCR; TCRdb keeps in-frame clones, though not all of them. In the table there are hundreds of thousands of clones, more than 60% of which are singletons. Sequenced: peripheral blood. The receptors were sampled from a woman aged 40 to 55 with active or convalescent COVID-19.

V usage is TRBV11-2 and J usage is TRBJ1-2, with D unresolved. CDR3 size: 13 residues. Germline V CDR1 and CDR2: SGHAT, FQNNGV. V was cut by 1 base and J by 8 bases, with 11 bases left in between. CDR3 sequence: CASSLVGQGGYTF. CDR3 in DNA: TGTGCCAGCAGCTTAGTTGGGCAAGGAGGCTACACCTTC.

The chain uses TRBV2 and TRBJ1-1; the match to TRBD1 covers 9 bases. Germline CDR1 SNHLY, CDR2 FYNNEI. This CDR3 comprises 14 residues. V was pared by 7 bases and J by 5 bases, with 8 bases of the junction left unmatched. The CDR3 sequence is CASTQGAMRTEAFF. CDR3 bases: TGTGCCAGCACACAGGGGGCTATGAGAACTGAAGCTTTCTTT.

DNA for the CDR3: TGTGCTAGTGGTCACCCAGGGGGTAATGAGCAGTTCTTC. Translating gives CASGHPGGNEQFF. The chain employs TRBV12-5 and TRBJ2-1; TRBD1 aligns across 7 bases. The CDR3 totals 13 residues. The ends lost 5 bases at V and 7 bases at J; junction bases unmatched: 5. Germline CDR1 reads LGHNT; CDR2 reads FRNRAP. The full variable domain, its missing parts supplied by reference TRBV12-5 and TRBJ2-1, is DARVTQTPRHKVTEMGQEVTMRCQPILGHNTVFWYRQTMMQGLELLAYFRNRAPLDDSGMPKDRFSAEMPDATLATLKIQPSEPRDSAVYFCASGHPGGNEQFFGPGTRLTVL.

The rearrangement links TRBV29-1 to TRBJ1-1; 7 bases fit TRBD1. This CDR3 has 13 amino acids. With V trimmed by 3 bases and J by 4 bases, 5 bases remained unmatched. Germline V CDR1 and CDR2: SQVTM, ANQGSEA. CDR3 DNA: TGCAGCGTTGACAGACAGGGAACCACTGAAGCTTTCTTT. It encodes CSVDRQGTTEAFF. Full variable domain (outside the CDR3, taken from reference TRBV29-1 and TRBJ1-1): SAVISQKPSRDICQRGTSLTIQCQVDSQVTMMFWYRQQPGQSLTLIATANQGSEATYESGFVIDKFPISRPNLTFSTLTVSNMSPEDSSIYLCSVDRQGTTEAFFGQGTRLTVV.

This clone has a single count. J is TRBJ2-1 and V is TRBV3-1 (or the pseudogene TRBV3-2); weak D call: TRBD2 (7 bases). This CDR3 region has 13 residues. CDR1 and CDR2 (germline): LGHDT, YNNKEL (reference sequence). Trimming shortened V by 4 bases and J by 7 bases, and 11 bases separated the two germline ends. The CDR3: CASSLKGGNEQFF. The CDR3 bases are TGTGCCAGCAGCCTAAAGGGGGGGAATGAGCAGTTCTTC.

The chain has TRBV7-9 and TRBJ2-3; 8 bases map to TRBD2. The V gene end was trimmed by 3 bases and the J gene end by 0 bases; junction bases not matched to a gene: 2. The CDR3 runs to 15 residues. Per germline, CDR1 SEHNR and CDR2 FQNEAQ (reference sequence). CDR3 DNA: TGTGCCAGCAGCTTGACTAGCGATAGCACAGATACGCAGTATTTT. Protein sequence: CASSLTSDSTDTQYF.

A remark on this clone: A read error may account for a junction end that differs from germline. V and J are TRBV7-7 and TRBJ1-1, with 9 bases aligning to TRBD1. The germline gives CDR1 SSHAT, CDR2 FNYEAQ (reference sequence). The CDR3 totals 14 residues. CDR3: CASSPSGPGQGAFF. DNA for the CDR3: TGTGCTAGCAGCCCCTCCGGGCCAGGACAGGGGGCTTTCTTT.

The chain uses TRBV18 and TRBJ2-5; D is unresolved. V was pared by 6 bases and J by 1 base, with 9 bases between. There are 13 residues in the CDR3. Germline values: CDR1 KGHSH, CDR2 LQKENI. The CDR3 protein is CASSPRIQETQYF. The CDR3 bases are TGTGCCAGCTCCCCCAGGATCCAAGAGACCCAGTACTTC.

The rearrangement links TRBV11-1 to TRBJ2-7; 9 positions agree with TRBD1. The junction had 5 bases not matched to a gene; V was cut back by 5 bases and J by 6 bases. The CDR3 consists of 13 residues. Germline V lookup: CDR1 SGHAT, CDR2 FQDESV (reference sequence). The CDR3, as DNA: TGTGCCAGCAGCCATACAGGGGGCGGCGAGCAGTACGTC. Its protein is CASSHTGGGEQYV.

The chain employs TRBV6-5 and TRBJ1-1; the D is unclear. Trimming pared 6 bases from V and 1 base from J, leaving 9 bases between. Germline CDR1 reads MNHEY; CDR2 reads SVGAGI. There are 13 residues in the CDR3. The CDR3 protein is CASSPKPNTEAFF. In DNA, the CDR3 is TGTGCCAGCAGCCCCAAGCCGAACACTGAAGCTTTCTTT.

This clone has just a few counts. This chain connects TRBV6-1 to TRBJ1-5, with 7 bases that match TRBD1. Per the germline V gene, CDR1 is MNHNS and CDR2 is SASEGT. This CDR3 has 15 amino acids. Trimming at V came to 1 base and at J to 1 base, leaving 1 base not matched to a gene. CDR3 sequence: CASSEGRGSNQPQHF. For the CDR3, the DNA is TGTGCCAGCAGTGAAGGCAGGGGGAGCAATCAGCCCCAGCATTTT.

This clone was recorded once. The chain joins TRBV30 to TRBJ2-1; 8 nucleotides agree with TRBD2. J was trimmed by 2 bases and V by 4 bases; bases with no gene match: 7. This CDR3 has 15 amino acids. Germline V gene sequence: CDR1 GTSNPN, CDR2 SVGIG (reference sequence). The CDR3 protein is CAWNRGLEAYNEQFF. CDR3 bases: TGTGCCTGGAATAGGGGACTAGAAGCCTACAATGAGCAGTTCTTC.

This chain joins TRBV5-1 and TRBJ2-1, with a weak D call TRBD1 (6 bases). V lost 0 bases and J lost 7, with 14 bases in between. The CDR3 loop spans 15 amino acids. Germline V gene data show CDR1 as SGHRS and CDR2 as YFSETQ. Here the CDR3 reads CASSLGTQGVNEQFF. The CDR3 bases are TGCGCCAGCAGCTTGGGGACACAGGGTGTAAATGAGCAGTTCTTC.

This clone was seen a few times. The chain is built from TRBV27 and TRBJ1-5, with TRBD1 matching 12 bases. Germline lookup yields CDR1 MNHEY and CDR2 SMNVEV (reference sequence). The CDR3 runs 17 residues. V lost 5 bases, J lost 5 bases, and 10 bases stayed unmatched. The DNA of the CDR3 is TGTGCCAGCAGTAGCACCCATCGGGACAGGGGGCATCAGCCCCAGCATTTT. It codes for CASSSTHRDRGHQPQHF.

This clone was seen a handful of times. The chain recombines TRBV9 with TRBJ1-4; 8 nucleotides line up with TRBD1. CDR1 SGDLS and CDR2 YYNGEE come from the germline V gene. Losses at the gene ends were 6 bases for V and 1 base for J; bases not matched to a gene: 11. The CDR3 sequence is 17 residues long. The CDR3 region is CASNPAGGQGTNEKLFF. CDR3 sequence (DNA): TGTGCCAGCAATCCGGCAGGAGGACAGGGAACTAATGAAAAACTGTTTTTT. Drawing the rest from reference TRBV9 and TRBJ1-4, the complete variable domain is DSGVTQTPKHLITATGQRVTLRCSPRSGDLSVYWYQQSLDQGLQFLIQYYNGEERAKGNILERFSAQQFPDLHSELNLSSLELGDSALYFCASNPAGGQGTNEKLFFGSGTQLSVL.

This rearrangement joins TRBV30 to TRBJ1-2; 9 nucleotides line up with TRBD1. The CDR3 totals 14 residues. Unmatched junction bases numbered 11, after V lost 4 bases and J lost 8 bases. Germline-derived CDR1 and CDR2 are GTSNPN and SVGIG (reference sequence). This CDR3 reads CAWTKPGQGRGYTF. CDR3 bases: TGTGCCTGGACTAAACCGGGACAGGGTCGGGGCTACACCTTC.

CDR3 nucleotide sequence: TGTGCCAGCAGCCCACTTACGAACACCGGGGAGCTGTTTTTT. Translated, it gives CASSPLTNTGELFF. The chain couples TRBV7-3 to TRBJ2-2, with no clear D. The germline V gene has CDR1 SGHTA and CDR2 FQGTGA. CDR3 length: 14 residues. Between the trimmed V and J ends, which lost 5 bases and 0 bases, there was a span of 7 bases. Complete variable domain (other parts from reference TRBV7-3 and TRBJ2-2): GAGVSQTPSNKVTEKGKYVELRCDPISGHTALYWYRQSLGQGPEFLIYFQGTGAADDSGLPNDRFFAVRPEGSVSTLKIQRTERGDSAVYLCASSPLTNTGELFFGEGSRLTVL.

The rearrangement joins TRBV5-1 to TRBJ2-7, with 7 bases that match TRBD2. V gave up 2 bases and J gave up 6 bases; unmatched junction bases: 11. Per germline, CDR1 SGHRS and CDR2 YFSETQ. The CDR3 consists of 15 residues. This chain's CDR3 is CASSFSTPGGCEQYV. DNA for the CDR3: TGCGCCAGCAGCTTTTCGACCCCCGGGGGGTGCGAGCAGTACGTC.

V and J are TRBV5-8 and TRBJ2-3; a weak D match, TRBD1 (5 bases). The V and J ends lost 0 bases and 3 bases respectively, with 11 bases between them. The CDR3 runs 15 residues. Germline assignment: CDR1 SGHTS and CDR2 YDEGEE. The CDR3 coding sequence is TGTGCCAGCAGCTTGGGGGGCCTGATAACAGATACGCAGTATTTT. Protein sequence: CASSLGGLITDTQYF.

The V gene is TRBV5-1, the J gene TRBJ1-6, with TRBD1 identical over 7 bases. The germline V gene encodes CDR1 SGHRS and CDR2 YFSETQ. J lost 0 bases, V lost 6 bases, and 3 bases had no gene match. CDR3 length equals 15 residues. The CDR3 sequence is CASTTGSSYNSPLHF. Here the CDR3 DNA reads TGCGCCAGCACGACAGGGAGCTCCTATAATTCACCCCTCCACTTT.

This CDR3 reads CASSIQGRGQGTEAFF. The CDR3 DNA reads TGTGCCAGCAGTATTCAGGGAAGAGGTCAAGGCACTGAAGCTTTCTTT. V and J are TRBV7-9 and TRBJ1-1; a weak D match, TRBD1 (5 bases). This CDR3 is built from 16 residues. V lost 6 bases to trimming and J lost 4 bases, with 21 bases between them. Germline V gene lookup returns CDR1 SEHNR and CDR2 FQNEAQ (reference sequence).

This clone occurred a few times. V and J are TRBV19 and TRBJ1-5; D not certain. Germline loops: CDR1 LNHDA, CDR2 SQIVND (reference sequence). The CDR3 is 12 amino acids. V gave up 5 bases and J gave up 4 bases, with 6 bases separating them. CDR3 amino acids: CASSPGNQPQHF. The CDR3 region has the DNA TGTGCCAGTAGTCCAGGTAATCAGCCCCAGCATTTT.

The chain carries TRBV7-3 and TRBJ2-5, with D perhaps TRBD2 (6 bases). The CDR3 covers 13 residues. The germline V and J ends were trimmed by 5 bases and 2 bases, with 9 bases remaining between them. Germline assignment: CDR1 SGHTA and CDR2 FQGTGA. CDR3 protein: CASSRTKQETQYF. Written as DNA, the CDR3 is TGTGCCAGCAGCCGGACTAAACAAGAGACCCAGTACTTC.

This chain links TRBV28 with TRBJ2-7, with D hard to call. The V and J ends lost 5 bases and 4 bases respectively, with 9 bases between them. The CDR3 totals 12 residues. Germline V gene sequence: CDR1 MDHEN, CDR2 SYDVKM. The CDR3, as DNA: TGTGCCAGCAGTCCAACAGAATACGAGCAGTACTTC. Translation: CASSPTEYEQYF.

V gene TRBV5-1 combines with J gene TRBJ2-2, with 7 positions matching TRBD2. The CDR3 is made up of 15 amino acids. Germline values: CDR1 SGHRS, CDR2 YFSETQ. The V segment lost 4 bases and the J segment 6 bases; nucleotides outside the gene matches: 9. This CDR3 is CASSVQGLEAGELFF. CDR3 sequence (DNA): TGCGCCAGCAGCGTCCAAGGACTAGAAGCCGGGGAGCTGTTTTTT.

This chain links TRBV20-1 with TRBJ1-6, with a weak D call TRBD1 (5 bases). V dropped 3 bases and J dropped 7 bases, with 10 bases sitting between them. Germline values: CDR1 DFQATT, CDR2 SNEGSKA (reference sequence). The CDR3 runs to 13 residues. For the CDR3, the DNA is TGCAGTGCTAGTCAGGGAGGCAATTCACCCCTCCACTTT. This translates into CSASQGGNSPLHF.

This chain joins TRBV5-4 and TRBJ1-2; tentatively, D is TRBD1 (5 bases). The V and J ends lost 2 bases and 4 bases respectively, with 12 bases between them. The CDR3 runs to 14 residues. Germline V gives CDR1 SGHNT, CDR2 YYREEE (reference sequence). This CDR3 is CASSLAGMGYGYTF. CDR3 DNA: TGTGCCAGCAGCTTAGCAGGGATGGGCTATGGCTACACCTTC.

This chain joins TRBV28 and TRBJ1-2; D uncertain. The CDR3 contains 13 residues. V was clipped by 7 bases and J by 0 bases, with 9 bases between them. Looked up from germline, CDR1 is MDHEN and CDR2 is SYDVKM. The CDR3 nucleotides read TGTGCCAGCATCAATAGAGCTAACTATGGCTACACCTTC. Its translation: CASINRANYGYTF.

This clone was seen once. CDR3 DNA: TGTGCCAGCAGCGAGGGACAGGCTAGCCGAGAGACCCAGTACTTC. This encodes CASSEGQASRETQYF. V and J are TRBV11-2 and TRBJ2-5; 8 bases are shared with TRBD1. With V trimmed by 5 bases and J by 4 bases, 9 bases remained unmatched. In germline, CDR1 is SGHAT, CDR2 FQNNGV. The CDR3 length is 15 residues. Filled out from reference TRBV11-2 and TRBJ2-5, the complete variable domain reads EAGVAQSPRYKIIEKRQSVAFWCNPISGHATLYWYQQILGQGPKLLIQFQNNGVVDDSQLPKDRFSAERLKGVDSTLKIQPAKLEDSAVYLCASSEGQASRETQYFGPGTRLLVL.

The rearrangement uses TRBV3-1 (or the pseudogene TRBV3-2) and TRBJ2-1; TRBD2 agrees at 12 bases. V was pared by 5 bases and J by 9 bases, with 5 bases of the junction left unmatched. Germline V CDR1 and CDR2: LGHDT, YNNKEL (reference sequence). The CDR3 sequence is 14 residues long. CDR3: CASSRGLAGIEQFF. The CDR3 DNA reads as TGTGCCAGCAGCAGAGGACTAGCGGGGATTGAGCAGTTCTTC.

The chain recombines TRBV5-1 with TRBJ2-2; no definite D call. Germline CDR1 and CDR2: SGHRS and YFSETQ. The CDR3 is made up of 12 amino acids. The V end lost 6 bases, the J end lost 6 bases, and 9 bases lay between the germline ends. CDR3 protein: CASNRVPGELFF. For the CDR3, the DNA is TGCGCCAGCAATCGGGTCCCCGGGGAGCTGTTTTTT.

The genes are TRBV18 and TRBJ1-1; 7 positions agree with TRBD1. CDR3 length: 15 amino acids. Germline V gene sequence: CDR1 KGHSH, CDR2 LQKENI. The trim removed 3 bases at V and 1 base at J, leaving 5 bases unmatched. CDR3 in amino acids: CASSPLQGQNTEAFF. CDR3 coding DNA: TGTGCCAGCTCACCTTTACAGGGGCAGAACACTGAAGCTTTCTTT.